The entry below describes one TCR beta chain. The target antigen is unknown. This sample was included in a study of vaccination effects on CD4 cells after COVID-19. Whole-study results and caveats: The study found marked clonal contraction of infection- and vaccine-induced clones late after vaccination.

ViraFEST assay sequencing came after antigen-specific CD4+ T cells were expanded with viral peptide pools. Researchers isolated CD4+ T cells once approximately eleven days of culture had elapsed. Two-dose BNT162b2 or mRNA-1273 vaccination was given to participants. Previously uninfected by SARS-CoV-2, the vaccine recipients also showed negative nucleocapsid antibodies. Wells each received around 2.2 million PBMC, cultured with roughly 9.4 IU/ml IL-2 and roughly 9.4 ug/ml peptides. Half of the medium was exchanged for IL-2 medium on both days 3 and 7. Measured with immunoSEQ multiplex PCR; TCRdb has only the in-frame clones, and not every one. Of some 15,000 clones in the sample, more than 60% were seen once. The CDR3 extends over 15 amino acids. Germline V gene sequence: CDR1 MNHEY, CDR2 SVGAGI. V gave up 5 bases and J gave up 7 bases, with 21 bases separating them.

The clonotype was recovered from a human donor who received a COVID-19 vaccine. Here the sequenced sample was CD4+ T cells from PBMCs cultured with HCoV-NL63 spike peptides, taken after COVID-19 vaccination. This chain links TRBV6-5 with TRBJ2-7, with D perhaps TRBD1 (5 bases). This CDR3 is CASSLLDNGLREQYF. The CDR3 DNA sequence: TGTGCCAGCAGTCTTTTGGACAACGGATTAAGGGAGCAGTACTTC.